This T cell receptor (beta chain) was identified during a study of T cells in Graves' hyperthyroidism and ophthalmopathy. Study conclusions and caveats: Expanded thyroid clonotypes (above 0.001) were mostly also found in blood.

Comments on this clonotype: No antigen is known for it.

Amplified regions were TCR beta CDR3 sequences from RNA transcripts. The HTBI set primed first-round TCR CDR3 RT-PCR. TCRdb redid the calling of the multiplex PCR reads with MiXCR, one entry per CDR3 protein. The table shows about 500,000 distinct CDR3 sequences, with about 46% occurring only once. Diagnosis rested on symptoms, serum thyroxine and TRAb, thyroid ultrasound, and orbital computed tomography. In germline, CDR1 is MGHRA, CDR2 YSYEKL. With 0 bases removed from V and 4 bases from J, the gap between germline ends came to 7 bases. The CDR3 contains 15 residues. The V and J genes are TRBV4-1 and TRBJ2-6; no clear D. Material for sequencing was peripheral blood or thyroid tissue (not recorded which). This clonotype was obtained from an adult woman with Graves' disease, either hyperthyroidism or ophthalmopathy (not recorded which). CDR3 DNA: TGCGCCAGCAGCCAAGAGTCACGGGGGGCCAACGTCCTGACTTTC. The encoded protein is CASSQESRGANVLTF.